This entry features one TCR beta chain sequence. The CDR3 is cut off 3 residues early in the read; its end comes from the germline J gene. Libraries were prepared by immunoSEQ multiplex PCR; TCRdb keeps only in-frame clonotypes and omits some of them. In total, the table holds 20,000 to 25,000 clones. This record comes from a study of T cells in women clearing cervical HPV infection. Overall study: Cases were women with histologically confirmed HPV16-related CIN3 or worse, including a couple of invasive cancers. Case blood was drawn when the lesion was first found; control blood after infection became undetectable. Controls were women whose single incident HPV16 infection cleared within 12 months without precancer or cancer.

All donors had a single incident cervical HPV16 infection, not prevalent. The CDR3 is 16 residues long. Germline CDR1 and CDR2: DFQATT and SNEGSKA (reference sequence). J was trimmed by 0 bases and V by 5 bases; bases with no gene match: 9. This chain links TRBV20-1 with TRBJ2-1; 8 bases align to TRBD2. This TCR came from a woman between 18 and 69 years old with a cervical HPV16 infection that either progressed to CIN3+ or cleared (not recorded which). The specimen was blood buffy coat. The CDR3 region is CSAPPGLVRSYNEQFF. The DNA read from the CDR3 is TGCAGTGCTCCGCCGGGACTAGTCCGCTCCTACAATGAG.